This T cell receptor (beta chain) is from a study of blood T cell repertoires in COVID-19 (dated by TCRdb to 2020 to 2021). With regard to the full study: Collaborator samples came from the United States, Italy and Spain and covered acute and convalescent phases of COVID-19. The material from the prospective study consisted of cDNA or gDNA derived from T cells, B-cell-depleted T cells, or PBMCs. Deeply sampled blood TCRbeta repertoires from subjects exposed to, actively infected with, or recovered from COVID-19 were included in the dataset. A freely available public database, intended as a resource for researchers studying the immune response to SARS-CoV-2, is where the repertoires were released. The samples were drawn from two sources: the first 160 participants of the ongoing ImmuneRACE study, and 1,254 subjects contributed by 6 global collaborators. Sample metadata almost always included a de-identified subject ID, COVID-19 status, age in years and sex. HLA class I and class II types, where available, came from metadata supplied by the sample provider rather than from assay-based typing.

On this clone itself: Its antigen target is currently unknown. Per-nucleotide qualities are absent, and no much larger clonotype sits a single base away.

TCRbeta CDR3 regions were amplified from genomic DNA by means of the immunoSEQ Assay, a bias-controlled multiplex PCR. In the paper's pipeline: The number of nucleated cells in each sample was estimated by amplification of reference gene primers within the assay. To quantify the absolute abundance of each unique TCRbeta CDR3 rearrangement, sequence reads were collapsed and filtered. For each sample, productive Simpson clonality was calculated as the square root of Simpson's diversity index across productive rearrangements. This immuneACCESS table, as held by TCRdb, lists in-frame sequences with V and J called but not all clones. Of the missing ones, under half trace to an unresolved V gene in checked studies; the others have no known cause. The V and J calls and clone size come from that table; D and trimming were worked out from the DNA. The sample table shows more than 200,000 clones, and approximately 83% are seen once. The leading ten clones occupy under 5% of the sample.

The germline V gene supplies CDR1 ENHRY and CDR2 SYGVKD. Compared with germline, V lacks 6 bases and J lacks 3 bases; bases without a gene match: 3. Measured from the cysteine to the phenylalanine, the CDR3 is 16 residues long. The only DNA kept is the CDR3, 48 bases in frame from the first base. Results and caveats for the whole study, not just this receptor: Clinical and demographic metadata were provided uncurated, with the amount varying by source and participant.

Whole blood was collected in K2EDTA tubes by collaborating institutions according to the institutions' own protocols. For TCRbeta analysis, collaborators shipped samples as frozen whole blood, isolated PBMCs, or DNA extracted from either of those sample types. The sequence was collected from a man in his fifties or sixties with active or convalescent COVID-19. The receptor chain draws on TRBV10-3 and TRBJ2-3, and 16 bases in between align with TRBD2. Sequencing was done on a sample of peripheral blood. The nucleotide sequence reads as follows: TGTGCCATCAGGGGACTAGCGGGAGGGAGGACAGATACGCAGTATTTT. It is translated as CAIRGLAGGRTDTQYF.